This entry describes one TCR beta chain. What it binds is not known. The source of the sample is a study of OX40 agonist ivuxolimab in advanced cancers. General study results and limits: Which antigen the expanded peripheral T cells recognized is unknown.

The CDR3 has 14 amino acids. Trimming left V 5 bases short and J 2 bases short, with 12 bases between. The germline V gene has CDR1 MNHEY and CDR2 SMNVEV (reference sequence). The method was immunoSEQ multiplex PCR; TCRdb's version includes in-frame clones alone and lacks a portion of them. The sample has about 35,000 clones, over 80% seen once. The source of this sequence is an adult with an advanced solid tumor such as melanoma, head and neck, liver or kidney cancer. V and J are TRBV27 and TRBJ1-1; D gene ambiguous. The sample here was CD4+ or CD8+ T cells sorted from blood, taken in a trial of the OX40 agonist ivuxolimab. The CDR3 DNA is TGTGCCAGCAGTCCGATGAGTCATAACACTGAAGCTTTCTTT. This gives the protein CASSPMSHNTEAFF.